Each of the 26 T cell receptor beta chains below was sequenced from the same sample in a study of beta chain features in type 1 diabetes. The investigators reverse transcribed all of the isolated RNA, so they sequenced expressed TCRB transcripts. Sequencing used immunoSEQ multiplex PCR; TCRdb keeps in-frame clones, though not all of them. The sample has about 620,000 clones, roughly 15% seen once. The sequenced sample was naive CD4+ T cells from blood. These receptors were collected from a man aged 18 to 29 in good health.

The rearrangement uses TRBV28 and TRBJ2-5; possible D gene TRBD1, 6 bases. V lost 3 bases to trimming and J lost 3 bases, with 14 bases between them. In germline, CDR1 is MDHEN, CDR2 SYDVKM. CDR3 length equals 15 residues. CDR3 in amino acids: CASSFQGLGKETQYF. The CDR3 DNA sequence: TGTGCCAGCAGTTTTCAGGGGTTAGGCAAAGAGACCCAGTACTTC.

CDR3 coding DNA: TGTGCCAGTAGTATCCAGGCAGGCCCCAACTATGGCTACACCTTC. This codes for CASSIQAGPNYGYTF. This rearrangement joins TRBV19 to TRBJ1-2; D not certain. The ends were cut back, 3 bases at V and 2 bases at J, with 13 bases in the middle. CDR1 and CDR2 from the germline V gene are LNHDA and SQIVND (reference sequence). CDR3 length equals 15 residues.

The chain is built from TRBV19 and TRBJ2-1; 7 bases align to TRBD2. V shed 3 bases, J shed 3 bases, and the junction held 5 bases outside the gene matches. This CDR3 spans 15 amino acids. Per the germline V gene, CDR1 is LNHDA and CDR2 is SQIVND (reference sequence). DNA of the CDR3: TGTGCCAGTAGTATTGGTCTAGCGGTCTACAATGAGCAGTTCTTC. Its protein product is CASSIGLAVYNEQFF.

This clone came up a few times. The rearrangement links TRBV27 to TRBJ1-2; D is perhaps TRBD1 (6 bases). V dropped 5 bases and J dropped 8 bases, with 12 bases sitting between them. The length of the CDR3 is 12 residues. The germline V gene has CDR1 MNHEY and CDR2 SMNVEV (reference sequence). The CDR3 bases are TGTGCCAGCAGTCCCACAGGGCGCGGCTACACCTTC. It yields the protein CASSPTGRGYTF.

CDR3 nucleotide sequence: TGTGCCAGCAGTACGACCAGGACAGCTAATCAGCCCCAGCATTTT. Translation: CASSTTRTANQPQHF. V usage is TRBV7-9 and J usage is TRBJ1-5, with D tentatively TRBD1 (6 bases). CDR1 and CDR2 from the germline V gene are SEHNR and FQNEAQ (reference sequence). This CDR3 spans 15 amino acids. V was clipped by 6 bases and J by 4 bases, with 16 bases between them. Complete variable domain (other parts from reference TRBV7-9 and TRBJ1-5): DTGVSQNPRHKITKRGQNVTFRCDPISEHNRLYWYRQTLGQGPEFLTYFQNEAQLEKSRLLSDRFSAERPKGSFSTLEIQRTEQGDSAMYLCASSTTRTANQPQHFGDGTRLSIL.

CDR3 nucleotide sequence: TGTGCCAGCAGCGTAGTCCACGGACGAGGGGGCGAGACCCAGTACTTC. Translating gives CASSVVHGRGGETQYF. The chain is built from TRBV9 and TRBJ2-5, with 7 positions matching TRBD1. After removal of 0 bases from V and 5 bases from J, the junction contained 10 bases not matched to a gene. CDR3 length: 16 amino acids. Germline assignment: CDR1 SGDLS and CDR2 YYNGEE.

This clone was seen more than once but under ten times. This chain connects TRBV7-9 to TRBJ2-1, with 11 bases aligning to TRBD2. Trimming took 2 bases from V and 11 from J; bases not matched to a gene: 14. The CDR3 covers 17 residues. Per germline, CDR1 SEHNR and CDR2 FQNEAQ (reference sequence). DNA of the CDR3: TGTGCCAGCAGCTTAACTTCGACTAGCGGGACATTTAGACAGCAGTTCTTC. Translated, it gives CASSLTSTSGTFRQQFF.

This clone was recorded a few times. V is TRBV7-9 and J is TRBJ2-1, with D possibly TRBD1 on 6 matching bases. V lost 1 base, J lost 8 bases, and 15 bases lay in between. Germline CDR1 reads SEHNR; CDR2 reads FQNEAQ (reference sequence). The CDR3 has 15 residues. CDR3 protein: CASSLDRALKDEQFF. CDR3 nucleotide sequence: TGTGCCAGCAGCTTAGACAGGGCTCTCAAGGATGAGCAGTTCTTC.

This clone was seen only once. The V call is TRBV5-1, the J call TRBJ2-7; 8 bases match TRBD2. In germline, CDR1 is SGHRS, CDR2 YFSETQ. The CDR3 covers 15 residues. With 0 bases clipped from V and 2 bases from J, the junction kept 4 bases outside the gene matches. The CDR3 nucleotides read TGCGCCAGCAGCTTGGGAAGCGGGAGAACCTACGAGCAGTACTTC. It yields the protein CASSLGSGRTYEQYF.

In its sample, this clone was seen a few times. The chain links TRBV6-5 to TRBJ2-7; 9 bases fit TRBD1. The trim removed 6 bases at V and 5 bases at J, leaving 8 bases unmatched. Germline-derived CDR1 and CDR2 are MNHEY and SVGAGI. The CDR3 is 14 residues long. CDR3 sequence (DNA): TGTGCCAGCAGCCTCCGGGACAGGGTTCACGAGCAGTACTTC. Translated: CASSLRDRVHEQYF.

The rearrangement links TRBV2 to TRBJ2-2; the D gene could be TRBD1 or TRBD2 (6 bases each). V lost 5 bases, J lost 5 bases, and 12 bases lay in between. The CDR3 length is 14 residues. Looked up from germline, CDR1 is SNHLY and CDR2 is FYNNEI. The CDR3 nucleotides are TGTGCCAGCAGTCAAAAAGGGGGGACCGGGGAGCTGTTTTTT. Protein product: CASSQKGGTGELFF.

This clone was observed a handful of times. The chain combines TRBV7-8 with TRBJ2-1, with 14 bases fitting TRBD2. Germline V gives CDR1 SGHVS, CDR2 FQNEAQ. The CDR3 extends over 15 amino acids. V trimming: 5 bases; J trimming: 10 bases; junction bases outside the gene matches: 7. The CDR3 protein is CASSAGLAGAGEQFF. DNA of the CDR3: TGTGCCAGCAGCGCGGGACTAGCGGGAGCCGGGGAGCAGTTCTTC.

The chain couples TRBV7-2 to TRBJ2-7; 11 bases align to TRBD2. The germline gives CDR1 SGHTA, CDR2 FQGNSA. Germline trimming cut 6 bases from V and 3 bases from J; bases unmatched to any gene: 4. CDR3 length: 14 amino acids. The CDR3 bases are TGTGCCAGCAGGGACACTAGCGGGAGCTACGAGCAGTACTTC. Protein: CASRDTSGSYEQYF.

This chain connects TRBV5-1 to TRBJ2-5; no firm D call. Germline V gene lookup returns CDR1 SGHRS and CDR2 YFSETQ. The CDR3 totals 15 residues. V dropped 3 bases and J dropped 4 bases, with 16 bases sitting between them. CDR3 region: CASSSVGSSGETQYF. The CDR3 DNA follows: TGCGCCAGCAGCTCGGTGGGTTCAAGTGGAGAGACCCAGTACTTC.

The chain uses TRBV25-1 and TRBJ1-1, with D unclear. The V and J ends lost 4 bases and 9 bases respectively, with 12 bases between them. CDR1 is MGHDK, CDR2 SYGVNS, per germline. The CDR3 totals 12 residues. The CDR3 DNA reads as TGTGCCAGCAGTGGCCGGTTGTACAAAGCTTTCTTT. This gives the protein CASSGRLYKAFF.

This clone occurred a few times. The chain links TRBV6-5 to TRBJ1-5; TRBD1 matches 10 bases. There are 12 residues in the CDR3. V shed 6 bases and J 15 bases; nucleotides not matched to a gene: 8. From germline, CDR1 is MNHEY and CDR2 SVGAGI. CDR3 bases: TGTGCCAGCAGACCTGACAGGGGGCGCGTGCATTTT. It codes for CASRPDRGRVHF.

The V and J genes are TRBV18 and TRBJ2-1; 7 nucleotides align to TRBD1. The CDR3 length is 13 residues. Germline assignment: CDR1 KGHSH and CDR2 LQKENI. Trimming took 3 bases from V and 6 from J; bases not matched to a gene: 2. DNA for the CDR3: TGTGCCAGCTCACCGGGACAGATCAATGAGCAGTTCTTC. The encoded protein is CASSPGQINEQFF.

The chain employs TRBV7-2 and TRBJ1-1; D unclear. Trimming removed 2 bases at V and 10 bases at J, with 14 bases between. Germline-derived CDR1 and CDR2 are SGHTA and FQGNSA. This CDR3 has 13 residues. CDR3 residues: CASSLIWPPVAFF. The CDR3 DNA is TGTGCCAGCAGCTTAATCTGGCCCCCAGTAGCTTTCTTT.

V gene TRBV28 combines with J gene TRBJ1-4; tentatively, D is TRBD1 (6 bases). The germline V gene encodes CDR1 MDHEN and CDR2 SYDVKM. This CDR3 has 13 residues. V shed 5 bases and J shed 8 bases, with 12 bases lying between them. CDR3 DNA: TGTGCCAGCAGTGTCAGGAGGGGGGAAAAACTGTTTTTT. This encodes CASSVRRGEKLFF. The whole variable domain, filled in from reference TRBV28 and TRBJ1-4, reads DVKVTQSSRYLVKRTGEKVFLECVQDMDHENMFWYRQDPGLGLRLIYFSYDVKMKEKGDIPEGYSVSREKKERFSLILESASTNQTSMYLCASSVRRGEKLFFGSGTQLSVL.

A few counts support this clone. The rearrangement links TRBV28 to TRBJ1-2, with TRBD1 matching over 10 bases. V dropped 9 bases and J dropped 7; count of bases not matched to a gene: 2. The CDR3 has 11 amino acids. CDR1 MDHEN and CDR2 SYDVKM come from the germline V gene. The CDR3 is CASDRGLGYTF. In DNA, the CDR3 is TGTGCCAGTGACAGGGGGCTTGGCTACACCTTC.

In its sample, this clone was seen a few times. This rearrangement joins TRBV4-1 to TRBJ2-3; D gene ambiguous. Between the trimmed V and J ends, which lost 1 base and 6 bases, there was a span of 11 bases. CDR3 length equals 14 residues. The V gene's germline CDR1 is MGHRA and CDR2 YSYEKL. CDR3 protein: CASSQVRVEDTQYF. The CDR3 DNA reads TGCGCCAGCAGCCAAGTTCGGGTCGAGGATACGCAGTATTTT.

This clone was detected a few times. The genes are TRBV5-1 and TRBJ2-5; 7 bases match TRBD1. Per the germline V gene, CDR1 is SGHRS and CDR2 is YFSETQ. The V gene end was trimmed by 4 bases and the J gene end by 1 base; junction bases not matched to a gene: 7. The CDR3 loop spans 15 amino acids. The chain's CDR3 is CASSPQGSPQETQYF. The CDR3 nucleotides read TGCGCCAGCAGCCCACAGGGGTCCCCCCAAGAGACCCAGTACTTC.

The chain combines TRBV2 with TRBJ1-3; a possible D gene is TRBD1 (6 bases). The V end was cut by 4 bases, the J end by 4 bases, with 8 bases between. The CDR3 sequence is 13 residues long. CDR1 is SNHLY and CDR2 is FYNNEI in the germline V gene. The CDR3, as DNA: TGTGCCAGCAGTGCGGGGGGCGGAAACACCATATATTTT. This gives the protein CASSAGGGNTIYF.

The chain recombines TRBV28 with TRBJ2-7; possibly TRBD1 or TRBD2 for D (5 bases each). CDR1 is MDHEN, CDR2 SYDVKM, per germline. The CDR3 is 13 residues long. V lost 10 bases to trimming and J lost 11 bases, with 24 bases between them. CDR3 sequence: CATLRDPVTEKYF. CDR3 DNA: TGTGCCACCCTCCGGGACCCTGTAACTGAGAAGTACTTC.

The chain has TRBV7-2 and TRBJ1-4; D is uncertain. V lost 2 bases, J lost 3 bases, and 10 bases lay in between. Germline V gene lookup returns CDR1 SGHTA and CDR2 FQGNSA. This CDR3 spans 15 amino acids. CDR3 sequence: CASSLRRGSNEKLFF. CDR3 in DNA: TGTGCCAGCAGCTTAAGGAGAGGTTCTAATGAAAAACTGTTTTTT. The whole variable domain, filled in from reference TRBV7-2 and TRBJ1-4, reads GAGVSQSPSNKVTEKGKDVELRCDPISGHTALYWYRQSLGQGLEFLIYFQGNSAPDKSGLPSDRFSAERTGGSVSTLTIQRTQQEDSAVYLCASSLRRGSNEKLFFGSGTQLSVL.

This chain links TRBV6-5 with TRBJ1-1; unclear D gene. The length of the CDR3 is 15 residues. Germline loops: CDR1 MNHEY, CDR2 SVGAGI. The V gene lost 1 base and the J gene lost 0 bases, with 9 bases spanning the gap. CDR3 sequence reads: CASSYWAGMNTEAFF. The DNA of the CDR3 is TGTGCCAGCAGTTACTGGGCGGGCATGAACACTGAAGCTTTCTTT.